These 10 T cell receptor beta chains came from one sample sequenced in a study of blood T cells in healthy people across ages. The second PCR ran about 6 to 12 cycles with a sample-barcoded 5' primer and J-beta primers. MiXCR, run by TCRdb on the 5' RACE reads, gives a single entry per CDR3 protein. The sample lists hundreds of thousands of distinct CDR3 sequences; around a quarter were seen once. These sequences were also reported in another study, on T cells of mothers and their children.

The sequenced material came from blood. The receptor source for this set is a boy between 10 and 17 years old in good health.

The table lists this clonotype with a few counts. The rearrangement uses TRBV12-3 or TRBV12-4 and TRBJ2-7; the D gene is possibly TRBD2 (6 bases). V dropped 3 bases and J dropped 3 bases, with 15 bases sitting between them. The CDR3 is 15 amino acids. The CDR3 is CASSLEGPGIYEQYF. CDR3 coding DNA: TGTGCCAGCAGTTTGGAGGGTCCAGGGATCTACGAGCAGTACTTC.

The J gene is TRBJ2-5, the V gene TRBV7-9; D is unresolved. There are 12 residues in the CDR3. Germline lookup yields CDR1 SEHNR and CDR2 FQNEAQ (reference sequence). V lost 7 bases and J lost 5, with 11 bases in between. The CDR3 DNA reads TGTGCCAGCAACGAGCCCCAGGAGACCCAGTACTTC. Translating it yields CASNEPQETQYF. Full variable domain (rest looked up from reference TRBV7-9 and TRBJ2-5): DTGVSQNPRHKITKRGQNVTFRCDPISEHNRLYWYRQTLGQGPEFLTYFQNEAQLEKSRLLSDRFSAERPKGSFSTLEIQRTEQGDSAMYLCASNEPQETQYFGPGTRLLVL.

This rearrangement joins TRBV20-1 to TRBJ2-7; D unclear. V was trimmed by 2 bases and J by 0 bases, leaving 17 bases between them. The CDR3 is 16 residues long. Germline loops: CDR1 DFQATT, CDR2 SNEGSKA (reference sequence). The CDR3 DNA follows: TGCAGTGCTAGATTGGGCACCGGAAATGCCTCCTACGAGCAGTACTTC. Amino acids: CSARLGTGNASYEQYF.

V gene TRBV10-3 combines with J gene TRBJ2-3, with 11 bases that match TRBD2. Germline CDR1 and CDR2: ENHRY and SYGVKD. CDR3 size: 15 residues. V gave up 2 bases and J gave up 5 bases; unmatched junction bases: 3. CDR3 residues: CAISEPGTSGDTQYF. CDR3 nucleotides: TGTGCCATCAGTGAGCCGGGGACTAGCGGAGATACGCAGTATTTT.

The rearrangement uses TRBV7-6 and TRBJ1-1; TRBD1 matches at 8 bases. The CDR3 loop spans 19 amino acids. With V trimmed by 5 bases and J by 0 bases, 17 bases remained unmatched. Per the germline V gene, CDR1 is SGHVS and CDR2 is FNYEAQ. The CDR3 sequence: CASSLEAPGQGQMNTEAFF. Written as DNA, the CDR3 is TGTGCCAGCAGCCTAGAGGCGCCTGGACAGGGTCAGATGAACACTGAAGCTTTCTTT.

This chain joins TRBV27 and TRBJ1-1; 12 bases are a match to TRBD1. The CDR3 consists of 15 residues. V lost 3 bases to trimming and J lost 7 bases; unmatched junction nucleotides: 6. Germline V gene data show CDR1 as MNHEY and CDR2 as SMNVEV (reference sequence). This chain's CDR3 is CASSFGGQGAGEAFF. In DNA form, the CDR3 reads TGTGCCAGCAGTTTTGGGGGACAGGGGGCTGGTGAAGCTTTCTTT.

The rearrangement joins TRBV7-2 to TRBJ2-3, with 9 bases lining up with TRBD1. Germline-derived CDR1 and CDR2 are SGHTA and FQGNSA. V gave up 3 bases and J gave up 5 bases; unmatched junction bases: 15. The CDR3 runs 18 residues. CDR3 DNA sequence: TGTGCCAGCAGCTTGTCCCTTCCGGGACAGGGTTTTTTAGATACGCAGTATTTT. It is translated as CASSLSLPGQGFLDTQYF.

This clonotype has a handful of counts. The chain has TRBV24-1 and TRBJ2-5, with D perhaps being TRBD1 or TRBD2 (6 bases each). This CDR3 is built from 16 residues. CDR1 and CDR2 (germline): KGHDR, SFDVKD. Between the trimmed V and J ends, which lost 4 bases and 3 bases, there was a span of 17 bases. CDR3 in DNA: TGTGCCACCAGTGACCGTGACAGGCCGGGGGAAGAGACCCAGTACTTC. Its protein product is CATSDRDRPGEETQYF.

This clonotype has a handful of counts. The rearrangement joins TRBV5-1 to TRBJ2-4; TRBD1 matches at 8 bases. The CDR3 has 17 amino acids. CDR1 is SGHRS, CDR2 YFSETQ, per germline. V shed 0 bases, J shed 7 bases, and the junction held 12 bases outside the gene matches. The CDR3 loop is CASSLAPTGGSMNIQYF. The CDR3 nucleotides are TGCGCCAGCAGCTTGGCCCCCACAGGGGGGAGTATGAACATTCAGTACTTC.

The chain has TRBV2 and TRBJ2-5; D is unclear. Germline values: CDR1 SNHLY, CDR2 FYNNEI. CDR3 length: 9 residues. Trimming took 10 bases from V and 5 from J, leaving 5 bases between them. CDR3 in DNA: TGTGCCATAGTGGAGACCCAGTACTTC. This encodes CAIVETQYF.